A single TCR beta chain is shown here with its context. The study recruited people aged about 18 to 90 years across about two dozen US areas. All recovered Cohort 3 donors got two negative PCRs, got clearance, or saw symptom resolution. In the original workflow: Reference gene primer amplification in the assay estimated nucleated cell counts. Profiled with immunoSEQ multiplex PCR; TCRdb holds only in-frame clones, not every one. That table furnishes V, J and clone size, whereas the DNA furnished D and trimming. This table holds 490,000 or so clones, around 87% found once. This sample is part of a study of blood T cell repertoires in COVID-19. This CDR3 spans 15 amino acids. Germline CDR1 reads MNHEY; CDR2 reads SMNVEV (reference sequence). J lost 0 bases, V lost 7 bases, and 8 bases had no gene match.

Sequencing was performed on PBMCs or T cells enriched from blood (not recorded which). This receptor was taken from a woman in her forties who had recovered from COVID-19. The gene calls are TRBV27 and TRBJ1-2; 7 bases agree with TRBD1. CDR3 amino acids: CASTTIGTANYGYTF. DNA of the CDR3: TGTGCCAGCACCACTATCGGGACAGCTAACTATGGCTACACCTTC.